The present TCR beta chain was sequenced within a study of control samples from healthy donors and cancer patients. CDR1 is LNHNV, CDR2 YYDKDF, per germline (reference sequence). The CDR3 spans 13 residues. V lost 0 bases, J lost 10 bases, and 10 bases lay in between. This clone has just one count. Measured with immunoSEQ multiplex PCR; TCRdb has only the in-frame clones, and not every one. Here the sample spans some 160,000 clones, around 90% being singletons. Sequenced input: blood. J is TRBJ2-1 and V is TRBV15; D is uncertain. This clonotype was obtained from a young man in good health. CDR3 sequence (DNA): TGTGCCACCAGCAGAGATTTTTTAGCCGAGCAGTTCTTC. It is translated as CATSRDFLAEQFF.